The 16 T cell receptor beta chains presented below share a single source sample, sequenced in a study of response to subunit inactivated influenza vaccine. TCRdb reprocessed the RT-PCR reads with MiXCR, giving one entry per CDR3 protein. Of hundreds of thousands of distinct CDR3 sequences listed, 9.5% to 12% were seen once; the top ten hold about 12%. This specimen consisted of PBMCs from blood, obtained around seven weeks after vaccination. These receptors all stem from a man aged 50 or older who received an inactivated influenza vaccine.

Only a few counts were recorded for this clonotype. CDR3: CASSQDGGITSLNQPQHF. Written as DNA, the CDR3 is TGTGCCAGCAGCCAAGATGGGGGCATCACCTCGCTAAATCAGCCCCAGCATTTT. The chain carries TRBV4-2 and TRBJ1-5; TRBD1 is a possible D gene (6 bases). The CDR3 totals 18 residues. V lost 0 bases and J 4 bases, leaving 19 bases between the germline ends. The germline gives CDR1 LGHNA, CDR2 YNFKEQ.

This clonotype was detected once. This chain joins TRBV5-1 and TRBJ1-2; TRBD1 is a possible D gene (5 bases). CDR1 SGHRS and CDR2 YFSETQ come from the germline V gene. Trimming took 0 bases from V and 4 from J, leaving 13 bases between them. This CDR3 has 15 residues. The CDR3 is CASSLAPDTFYGYTF. The CDR3 bases are TGCGCCAGCAGCTTGGCACCGGACACGTTCTATGGCTACACCTTC.

This clonotype showed up just a few times. This chain links TRBV12-3 or TRBV12-4 with TRBJ2-7, with 14 positions matching TRBD2. V lost 8 bases, J lost 4 bases, and 13 bases stayed unmatched. The CDR3 contains 17 residues. The CDR3 loop is CASGAGLAGAFLYEQYF. The CDR3 region has the DNA TGTGCCAGCGGCGCGGGACTAGCGGGGGCGTTTCTTTACGAGCAGTACTTC.

This clonotype showed up many times. The chain combines TRBV2 with TRBJ2-4; the D is unclear. This CDR3 has 14 residues. Trimming took off 8 bases at V and 3 bases at J, with 14 bases between the two ends. In germline, CDR1 is SNHLY, CDR2 FYNNEI. The CDR3 here is CASSLWGNKNIQYF. The CDR3 bases are TGTGCCAGCTCCCTATGGGGTAACAAAAACATTCAGTACTTC.

V and J are TRBV23-1 and TRBJ2-7; D ambiguous. TRBV23-1 belongs to the ORF category, with a function that is uncertain. Deletions cut 3 bases from V and 0 bases from J, with 15 bases between. The CDR3 is made up of 16 amino acids. CDR3 sequence: CASSHRFAEHSYEQYF. The CDR3 DNA reads TGCGCCAGCAGTCATCGTTTTGCAGAACACTCCTACGAGCAGTACTTC.

This clonotype showed up just a few times. V is TRBV7-9 and J is TRBJ2-7; D perhaps matches TRBD1 (6 bases). The germline CDR1 and CDR2 sequences are SEHNR and FQNEAQ (reference sequence). The CDR3 loop spans 16 amino acids. The V gene lost 5 bases and the J gene lost 7 bases, with 24 bases spanning the gap. The CDR3 is CASSPSGAKRTGEQYF. The CDR3 DNA is TGTGCCAGCAGCCCTTCAGGGGCTAAACGAACGGGAGAGCAGTACTTC.

The CDR3 spells CASNRPGQGTTGELFF. The DNA for the CDR3 is TGTGCCAGCAATCGACCGGGACAGGGCACCACCGGGGAGCTGTTTTTT. V is TRBV28 and J is TRBJ2-2; 9 nucleotides agree with TRBD1. Germline V gives CDR1 MDHEN, CDR2 SYDVKM. V lost 7 bases and J lost 4; bases outside the gene matches: 10. This CDR3 has 16 residues.

The chain employs TRBV7-9 and TRBJ2-7, with TRBD1 as a possible D gene (6 bases). CDR1 is SEHNR, CDR2 FQNEAQ, per germline (reference sequence). The germline V and J ends were trimmed by 5 bases and 5 bases, with 22 bases remaining between them. The CDR3 totals 16 residues. The chain's CDR3 is CASSTLRDTRLDEQYF. DNA for the CDR3: TGTGCCAGCAGCACACTCCGGGACACAAGGCTGGACGAGCAGTACTTC. The entire variable domain, with the rest obtained from reference TRBV7-9 and TRBJ2-7, is as follows: DTGVSQNPRHKITKRGQNVTFRCDPISEHNRLYWYRQTLGQGPEFLTYFQNEAQLEKSRLLSDRFSAERPKGSFSTLEIQRTEQGDSAMYLCASSTLRDTRLDEQYFGPGTRLTVT.

V and J are TRBV29-1 and TRBJ2-3; D gene ambiguous. Trimming cost V 3 bases and J 6 bases, with 19 bases left between them. CDR3 length: 15 residues. Per the germline V gene, CDR1 is SQVTM and CDR2 is ANQGSEA. CDR3 nucleotides: TGCAGCGTTGACACGGGCCGGTCTCATGCGGATACGCAGTATTTT. Translating gives CSVDTGRSHADTQYF.

V is TRBV7-2 and J is TRBJ2-7; 10 bases align to TRBD1. In germline, CDR1 is SGHTA, CDR2 FQGNSA. The CDR3 runs 16 residues. Trimming removed 5 bases from V and 0 bases from J; junction bases left unmatched: 7. The CDR3 spells CASSPRGTGVSYEQYF. The CDR3 DNA follows: TGTGCCAGCAGCCCGAGGGGGACAGGGGTCTCCTACGAGCAGTACTTC.

This clonotype has ten or more counts. The CDR3 loop is CASENNDRGNEQYF. DNA for the CDR3: TGTGCCAGCGAAAACAACGACAGGGGGAACGAGCAGTACTTC. The rearrangement joins TRBV6-1 to TRBJ2-7, with TRBD1 matching 9 bases. Germline loops: CDR1 MNHNS, CDR2 SASEGT. The CDR3 is 14 amino acids. Unmatched junction bases numbered 10, after V lost 8 bases and J lost 5 bases.

This clonotype has only a few counts. CDR3 region: CSAPLGTNYGYTF. As DNA, the CDR3 is TGCAGTGCCCCTCTGGGCACGAACTATGGCTACACCTTC. The chain recombines TRBV20-1 with TRBJ1-2; no clear D. Germline V CDR1 and CDR2: DFQATT, SNEGSKA (reference sequence). Trimming took 6 bases from V and 2 from J, leaving 13 bases between them. CDR3 length equals 13 residues.

The V and J genes are TRBV5-1 and TRBJ2-7, with 7 bases fitting TRBD1. Germline V gene sequence: CDR1 SGHRS, CDR2 YFSETQ. The CDR3 is made up of 17 amino acids. Unmatched junction bases numbered 15, after V lost 5 bases and J lost 1 base. The CDR3 protein is CASRPTGSGGVSYEQYF. In nucleotides, the CDR3 is TGCGCCAGCAGACCGACAGGGAGCGGTGGGGTATCCTACGAGCAGTACTTC.

This clonotype has just a few counts. The chain carries TRBV9 and TRBJ2-3; TRBD2 might be the D (6 bases). Deletions cut 4 bases from V and 2 bases from J, with 14 bases between. Looked up from germline, CDR1 is SGDLS and CDR2 is YYNGEE. The CDR3 sequence is 15 residues long. CDR3 protein: CASSLWDFLTDTQYF. CDR3 nucleotide sequence: TGTGCCAGCAGCCTTTGGGACTTCCTCACAGATACGCAGTATTTT.

V usage is TRBV12-3 or TRBV12-4 and J usage is TRBJ2-7; perhaps TRBD2 as D (5 bases). Trimming left V 5 bases short and J 0 bases short, with 17 bases between. The CDR3 runs to 16 residues. The CDR3 DNA follows: TGTGCCAGCAGTCCTGCCCGGGGATGGGGCTCCTACGAGCAGTACTTC. It is translated as CASSPARGWGSYEQYF.

In this sample, this clonotype turned up a few times. The V and J genes are TRBV5-1 and TRBJ2-3; 13 bases are shared with TRBD2. This CDR3 spans 16 amino acids. Germline loops: CDR1 SGHRS, CDR2 YFSETQ. The ends lost 4 bases at V and 6 bases at J; junction bases unmatched: 8. CDR3 nucleotides: TGCGCCAGCAGCCCGCGGACTAGCGGGAGTACTGATACGCAGTATTTT. Protein sequence: CASSPRTSGSTDTQYF.